The 21 T cell receptor beta chains below all came from one sample that was sequenced in a study of blood T cell repertoires in COVID-19. The method was immunoSEQ multiplex PCR; TCRdb's version includes in-frame clones alone and lacks a portion of them. The sample includes more than 110,000 clones, around 80% of them seen just once. The sequencing sample was made of peripheral blood. All receptors come from a human donor in a cohort sampled during active COVID-19.

The chain is built from TRBV28 and TRBJ2-1, with D hard to call. The CDR3 is 13 amino acids. The V gene lost 3 bases and the J gene lost 5 bases, with 8 bases spanning the gap. Germline assignment: CDR1 MDHEN and CDR2 SYDVKM. In nucleotides, the CDR3 is TGTGCCAGCAGTTTCAGTAACGACAATGAGCAGTTCTTC. Translation: CASSFSNDNEQFF.

The chain employs TRBV11-2 and TRBJ1-1; TRBD1 agrees at 8 bases. In germline, CDR1 is SGHAT, CDR2 FQNNGV. The CDR3 is 15 residues long. Germline trimming cut 5 bases from V and 3 bases from J; bases unmatched to any gene: 8. The CDR3 nucleotides read TGTGCCAGCAGCACCCGACAGGGGTGGGACACTGAAGCTTTCTTT. The encoded protein is CASSTRQGWDTEAFF.

The chain combines TRBV2 with TRBJ1-5; TRBD1 agrees at 7 bases. This CDR3 is built from 15 residues. Per the germline V gene, CDR1 is SNHLY and CDR2 is FYNNEI. The trim removed 6 bases at V and 0 bases at J, leaving 5 bases unmatched. The CDR3 here is CASRRDRNSNQPQHF. CDR3 bases: TGTGCCAGCAGGCGGGACAGAAATAGCAATCAGCCCCAGCATTTT. Together with reference TRBV2 and TRBJ1-5, the CDR3 gives the full variable domain: EPEVTQTPSHQVTQMGQEVILRCVPISNHLYFYWYRQILGQKVEFLVSFYNNEISEKSEIFDDQFSVERPDGSNFTLKIRSTKLEDSAMYFCASRRDRNSNQPQHFGDGTRLSIL.

CDR3 coding DNA: TGTGCCAGCGGCCGACAGGGGGGCAATGAAAAACTGTTTTTT. Translating gives CASGRQGGNEKLFF. The rearrangement links TRBV6-5 to TRBJ1-4; 9 nucleotides align to TRBD1. V lost 8 bases to trimming and J lost 5 bases; unmatched junction nucleotides: 6. Germline V gives CDR1 MNHEY, CDR2 SVGAGI. The CDR3 has 14 amino acids.

The chain couples TRBV3-1 (or the pseudogene TRBV3-2) to TRBJ2-1; 9 bases map to TRBD2. V lost 5 bases to trimming and J lost 3 bases; unmatched junction nucleotides: 5. The CDR3 contains 15 residues. CDR1 LGHDT and CDR2 YNNKEL come from the germline V gene (reference sequence). In DNA form, the CDR3 reads TGTGCCAGCAGCATTCTAGCGGGGTTCTACAATGAGCAGTTCTTC. Its protein is CASSILAGFYNEQFF.

CDR3 sequence: CASRTGLAGNEQYF. The CDR3 DNA sequence: TGTGCCAGCAGGACGGGACTAGCGGGGAACGAGCAGTACTTC. The chain recombines TRBV28 with TRBJ2-7; 13 nucleotides agree with TRBD2. V shed 6 bases and J 5 bases; nucleotides not matched to a gene: 4. This CDR3 is built from 14 residues. Germline assignment: CDR1 MDHEN and CDR2 SYDVKM.

V and J are TRBV19 and TRBJ1-4, with D possibly being TRBD1 (5 bases). Germline lookup yields CDR1 LNHDA and CDR2 SQIVND (reference sequence). V was trimmed by 6 bases and J by 8 bases, leaving 10 bases between them. The CDR3 totals 12 residues. For the CDR3, the DNA is TGTGCCAGTAGGAAACGGGGGGAAAAACTGTTTTTT. It translates to CASRKRGEKLFF.

This chain joins TRBV19 and TRBJ2-7, with D perhaps TRBD2 (5 bases). CDR1 LNHDA and CDR2 SQIVND come from the germline V gene (reference sequence). Trimming shortened V by 7 bases and J by 5 bases, and 18 bases separated the two germline ends. The CDR3 contains 14 residues. This CDR3 reads CASTAPGILHEQYF. The CDR3 DNA reads as TGTGCCAGTACTGCACCCGGGATATTACACGAGCAGTACTTC.

The V and J genes are TRBV2 and TRBJ1-1; D is possibly TRBD1 (5 bases). Looked up from germline, CDR1 is SNHLY and CDR2 is FYNNEI. V lost 7 bases to trimming and J lost 4 bases, with 13 bases between them. This CDR3 is built from 13 residues. The CDR3 bases are TGTGCCAGCACCCTAGGGGAGGGCACTGAAGCTTTCTTT. This codes for CASTLGEGTEAFF.

The V and J genes are TRBV28 and TRBJ1-5; the D gene is possibly TRBD1 (6 bases). The CDR3 contains 14 residues. Germline V gives CDR1 MDHEN, CDR2 SYDVKM. The V end lost 2 bases, the J end lost 6 bases, and 11 bases lay between the germline ends. This CDR3 reads CASSLMQGSQPQHF. In DNA form, the CDR3 reads TGTGCCAGCAGTTTAATGCAGGGGAGTCAGCCCCAGCATTTT.

This clone was detected only once. The chain carries TRBV19 and TRBJ2-1, with TRBD2 matching 9 bases. Looked up from germline, CDR1 is LNHDA and CDR2 is SQIVND (reference sequence). The CDR3 is 15 amino acids. The ends lost 5 bases at V and 5 bases at J; junction bases unmatched: 7. For the CDR3, the DNA is TGTGCCAGTAGTCTCGGACTAGCGACCAACAATGAGCAGTTCTTC. This encodes CASSLGLATNNEQFF.

The genes are TRBV4-1 and TRBJ1-5; D is uncertain. Trimming took 4 bases from V and 3 from J, leaving 10 bases between them. The length of the CDR3 is 14 residues. Germline V gene data show CDR1 as MGHRA and CDR2 as YSYEKL. The CDR3 protein is CASSREFNNQPQHF. The CDR3 DNA is TGCGCCAGCAGCCGCGAATTTAACAATCAGCCCCAGCATTTT.

The chain uses TRBV9 and TRBJ2-1; D possibly corresponds to TRBD2 (6 bases). V was trimmed by 4 bases and J by 3 bases, leaving 14 bases between them. Germline V gene sequence: CDR1 SGDLS, CDR2 YYNGEE. The CDR3 extends over 15 amino acids. CDR3 DNA sequence: TGTGCCAGCAGCAAGAGGGCTAGCGACTACAATGAGCAGTTCTTC. Amino acids: CASSKRASDYNEQFF.

The chain carries TRBV7-2 and TRBJ1-1, with 7 bases aligning to TRBD1. This CDR3 has 14 amino acids. V lost 5 bases and J lost 0; bases outside the gene matches: 3. Germline V gene data show CDR1 as SGHTA and CDR2 as FQGNSA. CDR3 sequence: CASSPQGLNTEAFF. The CDR3 DNA is TGTGCCAGCAGCCCACAGGGGTTGAACACTGAAGCTTTCTTT.

V gene TRBV3-1 (or the pseudogene TRBV3-2) combines with J gene TRBJ2-5; a weak D match, TRBD1 (5 bases). Germline CDR1 LGHDT, CDR2 YNNKEL (reference sequence). Trimming took off 1 base at V and 2 bases at J, with 8 bases between the two ends. The CDR3 totals 14 residues. The CDR3 loop reads CASSQVQGQETQYF. The DNA for the CDR3 is TGTGCCAGCAGCCAAGTTCAGGGTCAAGAGACCCAGTACTTC.

This chain uses TRBV6-6 with TRBJ2-1, with D maybe TRBD2 (7 bases). Looked up from germline, CDR1 is MNHNY and CDR2 is SVGAGI (reference sequence). The V end was cut by 0 bases, the J end by 10 bases, with 13 bases between. CDR3 size: 14 residues. CDR3 DNA sequence: TGTGCCAGCAGTTACTCACGCGGGGGCAACGAGCAGTTCTTC. Translation: CASSYSRGGNEQFF.

The chain employs TRBV5-1 and TRBJ2-1; TRBD1 matches 10 bases. CDR3 length: 14 residues. After removal of 4 bases from V and 5 bases from J, the junction contained 3 bases not matched to a gene. The germline gives CDR1 SGHRS, CDR2 YFSETQ. The CDR3, as DNA: TGCGCCAGCAGCGTGGGACAGGGGAACAATGAGCAGTTCTTC. Its protein product is CASSVGQGNNEQFF.

J is TRBJ2-7 and V is TRBV19; 9 nucleotides agree with TRBD2. V shed 6 bases, J shed 0 bases, and the junction held 3 bases outside the gene matches. The CDR3 spans 14 residues. In germline, CDR1 is LNHDA, CDR2 SQIVND (reference sequence). The CDR3, as DNA: TGTGCCAGTAGCTCGACTAGCGGCTCCTACGAGCAGTACTTC. The encoded protein is CASSSTSGSYEQYF.

The chain links TRBV5-1 to TRBJ2-7; 8 bases match TRBD2. Per germline, CDR1 SGHRS and CDR2 YFSETQ. V shed 0 bases and J 5 bases; nucleotides not matched to a gene: 7. This CDR3 is 15 amino acids long. As DNA, the CDR3 is TGCGCCAGCAGCTTGGAAAGCGGGGGAGGCCACGAGCAGTACTTC. It is translated as CASSLESGGGHEQYF. Combining the CDR3 with reference TRBV5-1 and TRBJ2-7 gives the whole variable domain KAGVTQTPRYLIKTRGQQVTLSCSPISGHRSVSWYQQTPGQGLQFLFEYFSETQRNKGNFPGRFSGRQFSNSRSEMNVSTLELGDSALYLCASSLESGGGHEQYFGPGTRLTVT.

The rearrangement uses TRBV5-5 and TRBJ1-3; 11 bases are a match to TRBD1. The germline V gene has CDR1 SGHKS and CDR2 YYEKEE (reference sequence). CDR3 length equals 16 residues. V shed 0 bases and J 7 bases; nucleotides not matched to a gene: 6. The chain's CDR3 is CASSLVDRGLSNTIYF. The CDR3 DNA reads TGTGCCAGCAGCTTGGTGGACAGGGGGCTCAGTAACACCATATATTTT.

The sample holds one count of this clone. The V and J genes are TRBV7-3 and TRBJ2-1; 8 bases are a match to TRBD1. The CDR3 is made up of 13 amino acids. CDR1 and CDR2 from the germline V gene are SGHTA and FQGTGA. Trimming removed 5 bases from V and 7 bases from J; junction bases left unmatched: 4. CDR3 sequence: CASSRQGNNEQFF. The CDR3 bases are TGTGCCAGCAGCCGACAGGGGAATAATGAGCAGTTCTTC.